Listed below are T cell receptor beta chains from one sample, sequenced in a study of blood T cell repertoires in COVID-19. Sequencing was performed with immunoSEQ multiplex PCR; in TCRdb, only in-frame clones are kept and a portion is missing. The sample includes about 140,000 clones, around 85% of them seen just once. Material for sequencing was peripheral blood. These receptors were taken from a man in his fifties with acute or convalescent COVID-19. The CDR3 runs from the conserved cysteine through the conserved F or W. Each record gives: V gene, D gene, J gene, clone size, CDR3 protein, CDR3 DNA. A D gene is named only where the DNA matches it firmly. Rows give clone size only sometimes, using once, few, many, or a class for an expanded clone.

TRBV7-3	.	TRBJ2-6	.	CASSLTGAFGANVLTF	TGTGCCAGCAGCTTAACAGGGGCTTTTGGGGCCAACGTCCTGACTTTC
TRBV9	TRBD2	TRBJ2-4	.	CASSVGSGRDIQYF	TGTGCCAGCAGCGTAGGGAGCGGGAGGGACATTCAGTACTTC
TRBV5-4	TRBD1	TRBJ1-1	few	CASSPTGTAGLAFF	TGTGCCAGCAGCCCGACCGGGACAGCGGGCCTGGCTTTCTTT
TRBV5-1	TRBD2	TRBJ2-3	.	CASSLNSGTNTDTQYF	TGCGCCAGCAGCTTAAATAGCGGGACTAACACAGATACGCAGTATTTT
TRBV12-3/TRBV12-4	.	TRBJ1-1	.	CASSFGNTEAFF	TGTGCCAGCAGTTTCGGGAACACTGAAGCTTTCTTT
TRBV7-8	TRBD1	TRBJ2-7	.	CASSSGLGQGLAEYF	TGTGCCAGCAGCTCAGGTCTTGGACAGGGGCTTGCGGAGTACTTC
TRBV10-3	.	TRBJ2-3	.	CAISESTADYPRYF	TGTGCCATCAGTGAGTCCACCGCGGACTACCCCCGATATTTT
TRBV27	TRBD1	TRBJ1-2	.	CASSLGTGYYGYTF	TGTGCCAGCAGTTTGGGGACAGGGTACTATGGCTACACCTTC
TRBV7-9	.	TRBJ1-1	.	CASSSPTAKNTEAFF	TGTGCCAGCAGCTCCCCGACAGCTAAAAACACTGAAGCTTTCTTT
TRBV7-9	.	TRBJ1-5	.	CASSLHQGSYSNQPQHF	TGTGCCAGCAGCTTACATCAGGGATCCTATAGCAATCAGCCCCAGCATTTT
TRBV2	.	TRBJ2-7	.	CASSEGGAGNYEQYF	TGTGCCAGCAGTGAGGGGGGTGCGGGGAACTACGAGCAGTACTTC
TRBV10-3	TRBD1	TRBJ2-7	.	CAISERQGAGYEQYF	TGTGCCATCAGTGAAAGACAGGGGGCAGGCTACGAGCAGTACTTC
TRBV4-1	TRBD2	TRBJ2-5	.	CASSQRSSGGDGTQYF	TGCGCCAGCAGCCAGCGATCTAGCGGGGGTGACGGGACCCAGTACTTC
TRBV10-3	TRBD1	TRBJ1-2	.	CAISESRDRDGYTF	TGTGCCATCAGTGAGTCCCGGGACAGGGATGGCTACACCTTC
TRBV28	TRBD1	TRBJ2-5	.	CASSPRDRYQETQYF	TGTGCCAGCAGTCCGCGGGACAGGTACCAAGAGACCCAGTACTTC
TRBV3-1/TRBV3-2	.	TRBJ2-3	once	CASSQDVDTQYF	TGTGCCAGCAGCCAAGACGTAGATACGCAGTATTTT
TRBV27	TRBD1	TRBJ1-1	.	CASSSGTGMPEAFF	TGTGCCAGCAGTTCCGGGACAGGGATGCCTGAAGCTTTCTTT
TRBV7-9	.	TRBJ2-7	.	CASRPRGPSYEQYF	TGTGCCAGCAGACCCAGGGGTCCCTCCTACGAGCAGTACTTC
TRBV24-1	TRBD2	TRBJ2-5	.	CATGGKREAQETQYF	TGTGCCACGGGGGGCAAGCGGGAGGCCCAAGAGACCCAGTACTTC
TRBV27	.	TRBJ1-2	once	CASSFFPGGGVNYGYTF	TGTGCCAGCAGTTTTTTCCCCGGGGGGGGAGTTAACTATGGCTACACCTTC
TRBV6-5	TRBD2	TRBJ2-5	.	CASRNGLAGLETQYF	TGTGCCAGCAGGAATGGACTAGCGGGACTGGAGACCCAGTACTTC
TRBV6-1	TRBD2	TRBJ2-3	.	CASSEAGGSTDTQYF	TGTGCCAGCAGTGAGGCGGGGGGGAGCACAGATACGCAGTATTTT
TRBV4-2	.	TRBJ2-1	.	CASSQDPYTSPDQFF	TGTGCCAGCAGCCAAGATCCCTACACTAGCCCAGACCAGTTCTTC
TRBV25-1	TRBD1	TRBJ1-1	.	CASSGTGGRLNTEAFF	TGTGCCAGCAGTGGGACAGGGGGCAGGCTGAACACTGAAGCTTTCTTT
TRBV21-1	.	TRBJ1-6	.	CANSLSTLTDNSPLHF	TGTGCCAATAGCTTGTCGACTCTTACGGATAATTCACCCCTCCACTTT
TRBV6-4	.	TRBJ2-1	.	CASSADREVNNEQFF	TGTGCCAGCAGCGCTGACAGGGAGGTTAACAATGAGCAGTTCTTC
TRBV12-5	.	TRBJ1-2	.	CASGNIEYRADYGYTF	TGTGCTAGTGGTAACATTGAGTACAGGGCGGACTATGGCTACACCTTC
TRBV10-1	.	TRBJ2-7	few	CASSDQFYEQYF	TGCGCCAGCAGTGACCAGTTCTACGAGCAGTACTTC
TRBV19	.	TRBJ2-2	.	CASSIPGRAGNGELFF	TGTGCCAGTAGTATCCCGGGGCGGGCGGGGAACGGGGAGCTGTTTTTT